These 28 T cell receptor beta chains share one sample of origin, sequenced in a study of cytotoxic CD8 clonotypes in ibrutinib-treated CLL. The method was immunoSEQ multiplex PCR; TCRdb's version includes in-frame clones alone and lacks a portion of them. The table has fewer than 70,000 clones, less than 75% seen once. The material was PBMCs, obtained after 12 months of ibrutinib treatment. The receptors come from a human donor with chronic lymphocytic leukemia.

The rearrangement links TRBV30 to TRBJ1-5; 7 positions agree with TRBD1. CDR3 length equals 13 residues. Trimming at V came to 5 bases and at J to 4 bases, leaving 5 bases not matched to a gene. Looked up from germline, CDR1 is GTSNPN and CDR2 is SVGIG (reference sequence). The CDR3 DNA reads TGTGCCTGGGGGGACAGACTTAATCAGCCCCAGCATTTT. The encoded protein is CAWGDRLNQPQHF.

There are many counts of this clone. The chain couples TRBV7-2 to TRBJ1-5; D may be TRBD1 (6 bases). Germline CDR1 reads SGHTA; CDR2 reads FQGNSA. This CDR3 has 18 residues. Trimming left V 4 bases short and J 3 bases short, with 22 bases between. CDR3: CASSSRARQAGNNQPQHF. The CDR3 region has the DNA TGTGCCAGCAGCTCGAGGGCGAGACAGGCGGGGAACAATCAGCCCCAGCATTTT. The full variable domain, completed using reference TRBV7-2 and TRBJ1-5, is GAGVSQSPSNKVTEKGKDVELRCDPISGHTALYWYRQSLGQGLEFLIYFQGNSAPDKSGLPSDRFSAERTGGSVSTLTIQRTQQEDSAVYLCASSSRARQAGNNQPQHFGDGTRLSIL.

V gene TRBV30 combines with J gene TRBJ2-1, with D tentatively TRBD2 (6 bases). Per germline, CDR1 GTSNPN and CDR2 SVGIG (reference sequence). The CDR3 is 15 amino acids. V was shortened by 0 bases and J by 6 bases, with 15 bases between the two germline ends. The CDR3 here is CAWSVAGRFSNEQFF. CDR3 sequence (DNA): TGTGCCTGGAGTGTGGCAGGGAGGTTTTCCAATGAGCAGTTCTTC.

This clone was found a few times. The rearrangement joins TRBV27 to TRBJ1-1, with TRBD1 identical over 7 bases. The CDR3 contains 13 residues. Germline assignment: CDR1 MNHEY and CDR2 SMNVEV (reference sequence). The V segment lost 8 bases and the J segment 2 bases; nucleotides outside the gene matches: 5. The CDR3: CASAGTDNTEAFF. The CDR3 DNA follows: TGTGCCAGCGCCGGGACAGACAACACTGAAGCTTTCTTT.

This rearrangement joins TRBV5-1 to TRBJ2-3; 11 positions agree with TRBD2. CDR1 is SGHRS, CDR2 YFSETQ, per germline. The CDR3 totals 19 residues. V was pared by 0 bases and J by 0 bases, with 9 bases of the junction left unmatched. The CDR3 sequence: CASSLARVAGGPSTDTQYF. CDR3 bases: TGCGCCAGCAGCTTGGCCAGGGTAGCGGGAGGGCCGAGCACAGATACGCAGTATTTT.

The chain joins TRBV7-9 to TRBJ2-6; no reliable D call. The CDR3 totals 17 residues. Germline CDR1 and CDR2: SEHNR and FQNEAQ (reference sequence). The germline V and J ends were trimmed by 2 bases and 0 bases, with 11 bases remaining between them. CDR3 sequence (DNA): TGTGCCAGCAGCTTAAGGTCCGTTAGCTCTGGGGCCAACGTCCTGACTTTC. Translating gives CASSLRSVSSGANVLTF. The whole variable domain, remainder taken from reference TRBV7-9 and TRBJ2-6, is DTGVSQNPRHKITKRGQNVTFRCDPISEHNRLYWYRQTLGQGPEFLTYFQNEAQLEKSRLLSDRFSAERPKGSFSTLEIQRTEQGDSAMYLCASSLRSVSSGANVLTFGAGSRLTVL.

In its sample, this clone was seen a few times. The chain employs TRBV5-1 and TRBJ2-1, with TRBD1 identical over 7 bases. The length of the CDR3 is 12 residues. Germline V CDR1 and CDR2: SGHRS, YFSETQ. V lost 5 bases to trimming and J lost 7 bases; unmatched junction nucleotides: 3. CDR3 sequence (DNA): TGCGCCAGCAGATTGACAGGGAATGAGCAGTTCTTC. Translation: CASRLTGNEQFF.

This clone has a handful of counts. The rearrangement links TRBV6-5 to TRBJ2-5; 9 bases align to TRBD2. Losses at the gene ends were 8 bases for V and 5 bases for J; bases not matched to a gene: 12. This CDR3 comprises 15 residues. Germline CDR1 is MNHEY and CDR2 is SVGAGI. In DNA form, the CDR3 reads TGTGCCAGCCAACGGGAGAGCGGGAGGTCGGAGACCCAGTACTTC. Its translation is CASQRESGRSETQYF.

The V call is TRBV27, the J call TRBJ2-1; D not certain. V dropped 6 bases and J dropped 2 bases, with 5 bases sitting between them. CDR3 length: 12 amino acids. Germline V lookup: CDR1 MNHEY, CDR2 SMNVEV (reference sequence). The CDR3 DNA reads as TGTGCCAGCAGATACACCTACAATGAGCAGTTCTTC. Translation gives CASRYTYNEQFF.

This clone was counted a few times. CDR3 DNA sequence: TGCGCCAGCACTAGCGGGAGCTCCTACGAGCAGTACTTC. It codes for CASTSGSSYEQYF. V and J are TRBV5-1 and TRBJ2-7; 10 bases are a match to TRBD2. This CDR3 has 13 residues. J gave up 0 bases and V 6 bases, and 0 bases lay outside the gene matches. Germline CDR1 is SGHRS and CDR2 is YFSETQ.

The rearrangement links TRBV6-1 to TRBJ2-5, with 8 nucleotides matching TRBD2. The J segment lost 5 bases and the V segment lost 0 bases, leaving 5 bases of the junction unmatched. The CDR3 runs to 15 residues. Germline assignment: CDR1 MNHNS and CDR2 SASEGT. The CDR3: CASSEAAGLAETQYF. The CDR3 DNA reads TGTGCCAGCAGTGAAGCGGCCGGACTAGCCGAGACCCAGTACTTC.

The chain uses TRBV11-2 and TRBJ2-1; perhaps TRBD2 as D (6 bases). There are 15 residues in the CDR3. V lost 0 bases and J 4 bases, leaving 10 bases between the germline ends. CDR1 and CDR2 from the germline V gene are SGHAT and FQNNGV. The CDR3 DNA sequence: TGTGCCAGCAGCTTAGATCCGGGAGAGTACAATGAGCAGTTCTTC. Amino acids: CASSLDPGEYNEQFF.

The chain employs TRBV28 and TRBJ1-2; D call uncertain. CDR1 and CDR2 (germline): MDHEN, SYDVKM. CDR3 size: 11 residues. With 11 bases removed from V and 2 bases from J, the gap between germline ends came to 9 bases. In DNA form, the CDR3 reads TGTGCCGGTGCCGGGAACTATGGCTACACCTTC. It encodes CAGAGNYGYTF.

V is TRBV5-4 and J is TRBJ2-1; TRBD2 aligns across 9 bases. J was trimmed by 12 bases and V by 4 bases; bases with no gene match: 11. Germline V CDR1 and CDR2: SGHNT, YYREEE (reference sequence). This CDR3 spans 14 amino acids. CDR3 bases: TGTGCCAGCAGCACGGAGGTGCCTAGCGGGGCGCAGTTCTTC. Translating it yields CASSTEVPSGAQFF.

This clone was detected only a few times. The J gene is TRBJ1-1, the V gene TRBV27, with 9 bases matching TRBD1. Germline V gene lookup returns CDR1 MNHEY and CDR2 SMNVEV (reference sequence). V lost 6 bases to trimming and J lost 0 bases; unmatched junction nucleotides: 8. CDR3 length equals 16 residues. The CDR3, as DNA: TGTGCCAGCAGAAAGGACAGGGGAGGATTGAACACTGAAGCTTTCTTT. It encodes CASRKDRGGLNTEAFF.

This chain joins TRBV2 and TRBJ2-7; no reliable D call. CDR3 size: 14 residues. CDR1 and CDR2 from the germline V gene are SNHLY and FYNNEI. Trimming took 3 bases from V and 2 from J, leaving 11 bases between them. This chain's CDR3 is CASSEVRQAYEQYF. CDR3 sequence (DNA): TGTGCCAGCAGTGAGGTCAGGCAAGCCTACGAGCAGTACTTC.

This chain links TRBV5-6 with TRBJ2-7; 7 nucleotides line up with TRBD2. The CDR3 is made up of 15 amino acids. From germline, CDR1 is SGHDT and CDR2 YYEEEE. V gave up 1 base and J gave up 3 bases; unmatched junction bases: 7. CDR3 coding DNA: TGTGCCAGCAGCTTGCGGGCGGGAGTTATCTACGAGCAGTACTTC. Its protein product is CASSLRAGVIYEQYF.

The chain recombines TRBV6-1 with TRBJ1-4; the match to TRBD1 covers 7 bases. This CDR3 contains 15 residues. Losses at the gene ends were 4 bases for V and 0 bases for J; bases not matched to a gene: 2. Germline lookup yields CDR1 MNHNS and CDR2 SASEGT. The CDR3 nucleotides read TGTGCCAGCAGTGTCCAGGGGGCAACTAATGAAAAACTGTTTTTT. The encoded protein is CASSVQGATNEKLFF.

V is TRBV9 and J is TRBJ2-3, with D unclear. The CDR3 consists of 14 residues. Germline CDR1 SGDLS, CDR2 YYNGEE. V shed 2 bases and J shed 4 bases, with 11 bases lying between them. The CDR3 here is CASSVLSSPDTQYF. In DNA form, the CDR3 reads TGTGCCAGCAGCGTCCTTTCCTCCCCAGATACGCAGTATTTT.

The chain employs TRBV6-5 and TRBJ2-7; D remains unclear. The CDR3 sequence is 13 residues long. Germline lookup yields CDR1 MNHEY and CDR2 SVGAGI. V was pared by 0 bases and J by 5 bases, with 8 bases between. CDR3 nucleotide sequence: TGTGCCAGCAGTTACTCAGACCGGGACGAGCAGTACTTC. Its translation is CASSYSDRDEQYF.

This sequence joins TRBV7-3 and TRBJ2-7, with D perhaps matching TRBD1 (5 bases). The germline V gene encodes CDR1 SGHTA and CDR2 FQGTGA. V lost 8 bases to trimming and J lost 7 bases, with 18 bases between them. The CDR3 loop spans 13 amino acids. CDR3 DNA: TGTGCCAGCGCAGGGCAACCCTTGGAAGAGCAGTACTTC. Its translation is CASAGQPLEEQYF. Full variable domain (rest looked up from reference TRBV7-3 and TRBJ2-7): GAGVSQTPSNKVTEKGKYVELRCDPISGHTALYWYRQSLGQGPEFLIYFQGTGAADDSGLPNDRFFAVRPEGSVSTLKIQRTERGDSAVYLCASAGQPLEEQYFGPGTRLTVT.

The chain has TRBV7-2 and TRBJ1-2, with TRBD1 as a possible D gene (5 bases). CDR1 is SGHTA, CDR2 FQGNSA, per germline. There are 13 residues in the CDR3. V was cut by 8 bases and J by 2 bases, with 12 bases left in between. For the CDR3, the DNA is TGTGCCAGCTACCTTGGGGGGAACTATGGCTACACCTTC. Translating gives CASYLGGNYGYTF.

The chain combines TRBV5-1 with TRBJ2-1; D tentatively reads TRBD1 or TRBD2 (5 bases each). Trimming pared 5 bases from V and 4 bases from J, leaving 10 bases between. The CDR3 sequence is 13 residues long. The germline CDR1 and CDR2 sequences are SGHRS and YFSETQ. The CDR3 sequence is CASSRDPYNEQFF. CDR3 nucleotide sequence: TGCGCCAGCAGTCGGGACCCGTACAATGAGCAGTTCTTC.

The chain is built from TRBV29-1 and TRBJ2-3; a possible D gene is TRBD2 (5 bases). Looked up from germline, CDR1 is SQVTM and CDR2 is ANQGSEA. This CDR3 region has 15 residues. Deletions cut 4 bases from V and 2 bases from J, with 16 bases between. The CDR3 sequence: CSVVIATRYTDTQYF. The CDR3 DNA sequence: TGCAGCGTTGTAATAGCGACCCGCTACACAGATACGCAGTATTTT.

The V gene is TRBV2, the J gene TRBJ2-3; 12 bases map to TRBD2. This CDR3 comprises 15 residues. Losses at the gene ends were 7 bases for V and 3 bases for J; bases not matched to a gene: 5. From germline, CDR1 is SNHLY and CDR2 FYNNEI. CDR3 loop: CASKRLAGVTDTQYF. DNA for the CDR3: TGTGCCAGCAAAAGACTAGCGGGAGTGACAGATACGCAGTATTTT.

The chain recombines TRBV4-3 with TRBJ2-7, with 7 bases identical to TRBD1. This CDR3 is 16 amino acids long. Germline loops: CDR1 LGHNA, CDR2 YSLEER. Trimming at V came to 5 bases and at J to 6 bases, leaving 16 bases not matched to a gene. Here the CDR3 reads CASSIRGTTGISEQYF. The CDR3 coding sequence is TGCGCCAGCAGCATCCGAGGGACGACAGGGATAAGCGAGCAGTACTTC.

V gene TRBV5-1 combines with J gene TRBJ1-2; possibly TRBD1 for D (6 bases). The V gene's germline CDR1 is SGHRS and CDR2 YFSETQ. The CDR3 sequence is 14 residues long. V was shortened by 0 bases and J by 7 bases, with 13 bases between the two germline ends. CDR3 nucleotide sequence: TGCGCCAGCAGCTTGGGGGCTACAGGGTCTGGCTACACCTTC. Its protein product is CASSLGATGSGYTF.

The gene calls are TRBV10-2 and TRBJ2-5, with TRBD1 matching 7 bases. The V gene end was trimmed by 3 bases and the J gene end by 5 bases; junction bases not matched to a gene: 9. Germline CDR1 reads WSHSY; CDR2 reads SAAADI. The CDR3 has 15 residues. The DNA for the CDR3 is TGCGCCAGCAGTGACCCCCGAGGGGGCGGGGAGACCCAGTACTTC. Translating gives CASSDPRGGGETQYF.